The rows below give T cell receptor beta chains drawn from one sample of a study of blood T cell repertoires in COVID-19. TCRdb keeps only in-frame clones here, not all; method: immunoSEQ multiplex PCR. Of 140,000 to 150,000 clones in the sample, more than 75% were seen once. Sequenced: PBMCs or T cells enriched from blood (not recorded which). The receptors derive from a man between 60 and 70 years old who had recovered from COVID-19. Both conserved end residues are part of each CDR3. The D gene is left open where the match is weak. Rows give clone size only sometimes, using once, few, many, or a class for an expanded clone.

>NA|NA|TRBV3-1/TRBV3-2|TRBJ1-1
CASSPRQNTEAFF
TGTGCCAGCAGCCCTCGACAGAACACTGAAGCTTTCTTT
>NA|TRBD1|TRBV6-2/TRBV6-3|TRBJ1-5
CASSSRGQGTHQPQHF
TGTGCCAGCAGTTCCCGGGGACAGGGAACCCATCAGCCCCAGCATTTT
>NA|NA|TRBV30|TRBJ2-2
CAWRPGEKLTGELFF
TGTGCCTGGAGACCGGGGGAGAAATTGACCGGGGAGCTGTTTTTT
>NA|TRBD2|TRBV6-5|TRBJ2-3
CASSISGKGTDTQYF
TGTGCCAGCAGTATAAGCGGGAAAGGCACAGATACGCAGTATTTT
>once|NA|TRBV5-1|TRBJ2-3
CASSPPSSTDTQYF
TGCGCCAGCAGCCCCCCCTCTAGCACAGATACGCAGTATTTT
>NA|TRBD1|TRBV29-1|TRBJ2-7
CSAGQRQYPYEQYF
TGCAGCGCGGGACAGCGACAGTATCCCTACGAGCAGTACTTC
>NA|NA|TRBV4-1|TRBJ1-4
CASSQAGGPTGLGEKLFF
TGCGCCAGCAGCCAAGCGGGGGGACCGACGGGGTTGGGTGAAAAACTGTTTTTT
>NA|TRBD2|TRBV7-2|TRBJ2-7
CASSLGTSGRLNEQYF
TGTGCCAGCAGCTTAGGGACTAGCGGGAGGTTGAACGAGCAGTACTTC
>NA|NA|TRBV11-2|TRBJ2-7
CASSGRGGLGEQYF
TGTGCCAGCAGCGGGAGGGGGGGGCTAGGCGAGCAGTACTTC
>NA|NA|TRBV6-5|TRBJ2-7
CASSYQRSSEQYF
TGTGCCAGCAGTTACCAGAGGTCGAGCGAGCAGTACTTC